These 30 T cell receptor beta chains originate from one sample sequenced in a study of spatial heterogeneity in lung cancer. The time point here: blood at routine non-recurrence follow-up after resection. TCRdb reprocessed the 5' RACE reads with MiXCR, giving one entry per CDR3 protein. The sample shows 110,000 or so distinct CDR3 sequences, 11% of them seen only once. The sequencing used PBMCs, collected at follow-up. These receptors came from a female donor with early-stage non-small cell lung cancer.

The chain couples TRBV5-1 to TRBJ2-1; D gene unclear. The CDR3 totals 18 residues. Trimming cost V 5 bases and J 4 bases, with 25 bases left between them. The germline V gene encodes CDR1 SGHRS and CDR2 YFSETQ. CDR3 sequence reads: CASSPVDNGLSPYNEQFF. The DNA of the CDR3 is TGCGCCAGCAGTCCGGTGGATAACGGGCTAAGCCCTTACAATGAGCAGTTCTTC.

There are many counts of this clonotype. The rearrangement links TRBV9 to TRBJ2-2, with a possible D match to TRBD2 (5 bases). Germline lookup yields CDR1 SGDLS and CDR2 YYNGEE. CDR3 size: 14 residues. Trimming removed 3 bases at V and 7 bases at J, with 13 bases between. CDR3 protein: CASSAISAGGELFF. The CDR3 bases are TGTGCCAGCAGCGCAATATCGGCGGGCGGGGAGCTGTTTTTT. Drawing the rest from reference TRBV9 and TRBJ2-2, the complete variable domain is DSGVTQTPKHLITATGQRVTLRCSPRSGDLSVYWYQQSLDQGLQFLIQYYNGEERAKGNILERFSAQQFPDLHSELNLSSLELGDSALYFCASSAISAGGELFFGEGSRLTVL.

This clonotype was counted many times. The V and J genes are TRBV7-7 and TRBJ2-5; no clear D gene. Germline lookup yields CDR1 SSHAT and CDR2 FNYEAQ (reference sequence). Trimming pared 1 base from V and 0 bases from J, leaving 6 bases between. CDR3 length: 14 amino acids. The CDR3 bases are TGTGCCAGCAGCTTAGGAAGCCACCAAGAGACCCAGTACTTC. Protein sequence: CASSLGSHQETQYF.

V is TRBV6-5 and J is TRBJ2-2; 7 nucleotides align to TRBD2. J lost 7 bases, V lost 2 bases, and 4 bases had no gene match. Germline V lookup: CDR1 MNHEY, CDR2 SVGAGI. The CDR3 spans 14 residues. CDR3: CASSYQGGSGELFF. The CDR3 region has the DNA TGTGCCAGCAGTTACCAGGGCGGGAGCGGGGAGCTGTTTTTT.

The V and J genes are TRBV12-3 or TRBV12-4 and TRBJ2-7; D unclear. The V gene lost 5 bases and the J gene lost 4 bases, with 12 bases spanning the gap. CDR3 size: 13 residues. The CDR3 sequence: CASSLIDVYEQYF. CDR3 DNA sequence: TGTGCCAGCAGTCTCATTGACGTATACGAGCAGTACTTC.

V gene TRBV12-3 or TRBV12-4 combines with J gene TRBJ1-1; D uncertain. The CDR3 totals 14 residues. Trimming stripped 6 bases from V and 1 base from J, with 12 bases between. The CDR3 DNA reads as TGTGCCAGCAGCCACGCTTCGGGGAACACTGAAGCTTTCTTT. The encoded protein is CASSHASGNTEAFF.

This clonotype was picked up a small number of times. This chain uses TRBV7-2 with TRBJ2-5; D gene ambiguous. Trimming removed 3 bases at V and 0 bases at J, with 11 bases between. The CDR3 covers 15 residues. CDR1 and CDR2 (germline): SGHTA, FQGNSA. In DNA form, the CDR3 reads TGTGCCAGCAGCTTTAGAGTGTTAAACCAAGAGACCCAGTACTTC. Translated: CASSFRVLNQETQYF. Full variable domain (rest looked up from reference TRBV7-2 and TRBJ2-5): GAGVSQSPSNKVTEKGKDVELRCDPISGHTALYWYRQSLGQGLEFLIYFQGNSAPDKSGLPSDRFSAERTGGSVSTLTIQRTQQEDSAVYLCASSFRVLNQETQYFGPGTRLLVL.

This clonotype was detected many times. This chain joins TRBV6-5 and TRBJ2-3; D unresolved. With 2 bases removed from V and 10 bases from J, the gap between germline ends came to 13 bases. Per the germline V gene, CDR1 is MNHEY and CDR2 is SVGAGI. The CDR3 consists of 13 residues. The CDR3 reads CASSYEAESSQYF. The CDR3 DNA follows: TGTGCCAGCAGTTACGAGGCAGAGTCTTCGCAGTATTTT.

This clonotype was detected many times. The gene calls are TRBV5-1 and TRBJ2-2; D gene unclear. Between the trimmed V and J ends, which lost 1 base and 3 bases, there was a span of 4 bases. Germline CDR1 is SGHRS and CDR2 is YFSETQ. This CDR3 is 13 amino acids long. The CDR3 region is CASSLRDTGELFF. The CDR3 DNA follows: TGCGCCAGCAGCTTGAGGGACACCGGGGAGCTGTTTTTT.

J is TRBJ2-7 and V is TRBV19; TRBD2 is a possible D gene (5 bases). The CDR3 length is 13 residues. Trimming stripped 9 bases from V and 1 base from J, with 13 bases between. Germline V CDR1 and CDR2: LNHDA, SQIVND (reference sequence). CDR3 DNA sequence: TGTGCCAGGGACTTAGACCTTTCCTACGAGCAGTACGTC. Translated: CARDLDLSYEQYV.

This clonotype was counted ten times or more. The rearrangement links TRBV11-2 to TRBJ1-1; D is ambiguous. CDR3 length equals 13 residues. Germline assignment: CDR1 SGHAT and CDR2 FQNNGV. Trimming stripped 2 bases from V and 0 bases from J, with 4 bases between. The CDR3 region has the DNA TGTGCCAGCAGCTTATCTCTGAACACTGAAGCTTTCTTT. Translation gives CASSLSLNTEAFF.

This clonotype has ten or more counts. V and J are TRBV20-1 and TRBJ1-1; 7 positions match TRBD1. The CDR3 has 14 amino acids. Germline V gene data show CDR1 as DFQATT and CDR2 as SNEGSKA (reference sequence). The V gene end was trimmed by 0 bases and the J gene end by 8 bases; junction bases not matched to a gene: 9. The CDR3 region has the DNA TGCAGTGCTAGAGAGCAGGGGGGTCATGAAGAAGCTTTCTTT. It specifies CSAREQGGHEEAFF.

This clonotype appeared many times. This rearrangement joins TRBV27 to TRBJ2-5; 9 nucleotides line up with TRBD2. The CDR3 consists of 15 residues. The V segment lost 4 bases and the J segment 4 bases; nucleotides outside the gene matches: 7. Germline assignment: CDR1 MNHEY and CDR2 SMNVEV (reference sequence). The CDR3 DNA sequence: TGTGCCAGCAGTTCCCGGACTAGCGCTCCAGAGACCCAGTACTTC. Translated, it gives CASSSRTSAPETQYF.

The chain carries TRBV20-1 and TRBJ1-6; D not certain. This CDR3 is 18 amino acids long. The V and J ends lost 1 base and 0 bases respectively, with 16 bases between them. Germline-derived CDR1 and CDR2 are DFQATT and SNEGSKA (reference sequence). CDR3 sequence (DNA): TGCAGTGCTAGAGTCTCGATACCCTCGAGCTCCTATAATTCACCCCTCCACTTT. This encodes CSARVSIPSSSYNSPLHF.

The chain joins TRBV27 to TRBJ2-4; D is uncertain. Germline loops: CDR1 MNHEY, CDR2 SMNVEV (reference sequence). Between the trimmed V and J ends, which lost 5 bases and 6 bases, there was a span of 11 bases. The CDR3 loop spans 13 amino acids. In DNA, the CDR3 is TGTGCCAGCAGTCGTAGATCGGGAAACATTCAGTACTTC. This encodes CASSRRSGNIQYF.

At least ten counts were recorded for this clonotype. The CDR3 coding sequence is TGTGCCAGTAGTCCTCCCAGAACCTACAATGAGCAGTTCTTC. The encoded protein is CASSPPRTYNEQFF. The J gene is TRBJ2-1, the V gene TRBV19; the D is unclear. This CDR3 comprises 14 residues. The V end was cut by 5 bases, the J end by 2 bases, with 10 bases between. CDR1 LNHDA and CDR2 SQIVND come from the germline V gene (reference sequence).

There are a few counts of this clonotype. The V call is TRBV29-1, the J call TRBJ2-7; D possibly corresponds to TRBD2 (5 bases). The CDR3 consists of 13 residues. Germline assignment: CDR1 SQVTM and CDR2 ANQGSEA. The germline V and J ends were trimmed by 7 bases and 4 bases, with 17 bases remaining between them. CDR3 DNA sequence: TGCAGCGGGGGTCGGGGAGTCAAGTACGAGCAGTACTTC. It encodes CSGGRGVKYEQYF.

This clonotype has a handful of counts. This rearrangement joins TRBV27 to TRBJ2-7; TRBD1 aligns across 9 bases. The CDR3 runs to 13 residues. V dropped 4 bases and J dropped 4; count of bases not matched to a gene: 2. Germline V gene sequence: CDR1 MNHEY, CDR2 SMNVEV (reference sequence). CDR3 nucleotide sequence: TGTGCCAGCAGTTGGGACAGGGATTACGAGCAGTACTTC. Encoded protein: CASSWDRDYEQYF.

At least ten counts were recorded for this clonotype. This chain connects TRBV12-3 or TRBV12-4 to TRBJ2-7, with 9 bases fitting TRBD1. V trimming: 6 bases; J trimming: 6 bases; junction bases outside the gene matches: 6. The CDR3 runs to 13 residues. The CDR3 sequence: CASRRTGVGEQYF. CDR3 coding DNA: TGTGCCAGCAGGAGGACAGGGGTAGGCGAGCAGTACTTC.

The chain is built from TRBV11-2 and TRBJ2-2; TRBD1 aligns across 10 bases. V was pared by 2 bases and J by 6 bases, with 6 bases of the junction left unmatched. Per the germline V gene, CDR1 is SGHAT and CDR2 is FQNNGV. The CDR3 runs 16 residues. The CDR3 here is CASSLIGTGVAGELFF. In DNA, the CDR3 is TGTGCCAGCAGCTTAATCGGGACAGGGGTAGCCGGGGAGCTGTTTTTT.

CDR3 DNA sequence: TGCAGTGCTGAAACAGGGGGTCTTAACTATGGCTACACCTTC. Protein: CSAETGGLNYGYTF. V is TRBV20-1 and J is TRBJ1-2; 8 positions match TRBD1. V lost 5 bases, J lost 1 base, and 6 bases stayed unmatched. This CDR3 is built from 14 residues. CDR1 DFQATT and CDR2 SNEGSKA come from the germline V gene (reference sequence).

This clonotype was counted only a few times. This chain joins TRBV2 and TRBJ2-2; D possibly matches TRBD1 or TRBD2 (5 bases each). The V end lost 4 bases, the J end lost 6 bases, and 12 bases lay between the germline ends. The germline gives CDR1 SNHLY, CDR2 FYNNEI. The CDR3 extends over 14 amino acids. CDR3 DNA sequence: TGTGCCAGCAGTGTGGCTGGGACGGCCGGGGAGCTGTTTTTT. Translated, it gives CASSVAGTAGELFF.

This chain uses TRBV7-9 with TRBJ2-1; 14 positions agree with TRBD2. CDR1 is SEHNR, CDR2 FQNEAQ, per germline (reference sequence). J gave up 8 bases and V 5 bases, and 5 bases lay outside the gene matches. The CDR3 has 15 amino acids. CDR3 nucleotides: TGTGCCAGCAGCAACCTGACTAGCGGGAGGGATGAGCAGTTCTTC. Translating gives CASSNLTSGRDEQFF.

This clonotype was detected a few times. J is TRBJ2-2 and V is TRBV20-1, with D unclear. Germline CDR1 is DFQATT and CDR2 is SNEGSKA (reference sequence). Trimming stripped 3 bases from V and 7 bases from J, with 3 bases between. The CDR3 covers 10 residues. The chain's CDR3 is CSARFGELFF. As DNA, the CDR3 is TGCAGTGCTAGGTTCGGGGAGCTGTTTTTT.

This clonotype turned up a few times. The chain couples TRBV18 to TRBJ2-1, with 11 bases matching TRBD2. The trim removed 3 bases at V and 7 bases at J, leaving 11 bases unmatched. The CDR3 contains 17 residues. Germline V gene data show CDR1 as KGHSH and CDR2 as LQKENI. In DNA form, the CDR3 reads TGTGCCAGCTCACCGCTGCGGGCTAGCGGGAGGACGAATGAGCAGTTCTTC. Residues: CASSPLRASGRTNEQFF. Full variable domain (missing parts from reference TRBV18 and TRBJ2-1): NAGVMQNPRHLVRRRGQEARLRCSPMKGHSHVYWYRQLPEEGLKFMVYLQKENIIDESGMPKERFSAEFPKEGPSILRIQQVVRGDSAAYFCASSPLRASGRTNEQFFGPGTRLTVL.

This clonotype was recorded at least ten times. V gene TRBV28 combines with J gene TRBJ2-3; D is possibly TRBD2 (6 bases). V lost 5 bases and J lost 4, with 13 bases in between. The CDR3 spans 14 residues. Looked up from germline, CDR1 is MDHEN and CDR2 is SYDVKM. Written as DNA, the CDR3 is TGTGCCAGCAGTCGGGGGTCGAGGCCAGATACGCAGTATTTT. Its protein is CASSRGSRPDTQYF.

The DNA of the CDR3 is TGCAGTGCTACGACTAGCGGAAAGCAGAATGAGCAGTTCTTC. Translating gives CSATTSGKQNEQFF. V is TRBV20-1 and J is TRBJ2-1; the match to TRBD2 covers 9 bases. This CDR3 comprises 14 residues. Unmatched junction bases numbered 8, after V lost 4 bases and J lost 7 bases. Germline V lookup: CDR1 DFQATT, CDR2 SNEGSKA (reference sequence).

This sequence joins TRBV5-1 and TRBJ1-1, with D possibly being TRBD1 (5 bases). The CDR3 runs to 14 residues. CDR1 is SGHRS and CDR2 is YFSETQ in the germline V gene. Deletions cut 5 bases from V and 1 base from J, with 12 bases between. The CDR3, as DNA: TGCGCCAGCAGTCAAGAGACAGCGAACACTGAAGCTTTCTTT. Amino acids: CASSQETANTEAFF.

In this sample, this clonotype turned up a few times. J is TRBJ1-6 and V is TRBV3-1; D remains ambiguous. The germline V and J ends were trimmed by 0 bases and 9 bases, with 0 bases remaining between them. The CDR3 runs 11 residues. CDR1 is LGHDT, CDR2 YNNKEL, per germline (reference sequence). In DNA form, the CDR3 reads TGTGCCAGCAGCCAAGATTCACCCCTCCACTTT. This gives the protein CASSQDSPLHF.

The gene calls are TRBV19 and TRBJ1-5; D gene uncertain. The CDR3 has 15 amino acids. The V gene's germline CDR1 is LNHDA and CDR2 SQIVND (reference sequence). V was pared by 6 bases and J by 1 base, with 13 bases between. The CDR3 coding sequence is TGTGCCAGTAGCCCTGTTGTTCCGAGCAATCAGCCCCAGCATTTT. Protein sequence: CASSPVVPSNQPQHF. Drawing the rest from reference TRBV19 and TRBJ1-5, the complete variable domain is DGGITQSPKYLFRKEGQNVTLSCEQNLNHDAMYWYRQDPGQGLRLIYYSQIVNDFQKGDIAEGYSVSREKKESFPLTVTSAQKNPTAFYLCASSPVVPSNQPQHFGDGTRLSIL.